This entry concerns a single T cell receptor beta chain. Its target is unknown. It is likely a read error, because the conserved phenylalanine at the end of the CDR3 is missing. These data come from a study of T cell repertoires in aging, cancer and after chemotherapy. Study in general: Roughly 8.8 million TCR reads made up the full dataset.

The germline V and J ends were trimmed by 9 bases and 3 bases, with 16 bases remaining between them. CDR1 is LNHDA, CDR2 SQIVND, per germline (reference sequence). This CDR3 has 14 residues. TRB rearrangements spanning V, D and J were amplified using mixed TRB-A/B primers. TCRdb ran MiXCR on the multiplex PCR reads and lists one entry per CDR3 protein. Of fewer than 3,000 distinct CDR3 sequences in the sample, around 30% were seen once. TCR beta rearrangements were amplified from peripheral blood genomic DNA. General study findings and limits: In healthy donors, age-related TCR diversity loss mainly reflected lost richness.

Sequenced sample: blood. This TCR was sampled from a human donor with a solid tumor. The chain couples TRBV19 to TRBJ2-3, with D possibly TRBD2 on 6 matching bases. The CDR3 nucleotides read TGTGCCAGCAGGGACTCTTCACGAACAGATACGCAGTATATT. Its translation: CASRDSSRTDTQYI.